The T cell receptor (beta chain) described here comes from a study of T cells in Graves' hyperthyroidism and ophthalmopathy. What was amplified from RNA transcripts were TCR beta CDR3 regions. A first-round RT-PCR of the TCR CDR3 used the HTBI primer set. TCRdb reprocessed the multiplex PCR reads via MiXCR and lists one record per CDR3 protein. The sample includes roughly 400,000 distinct CDR3 sequences, 11% to 15% of them seen just once. This clonotype was observed at least ten times. Fresh peripheral blood, 8 to 10 ml, was the source of the PBMCs. This CDR3 has 16 amino acids. CDR1 is SGHDT, CDR2 YYEEEE, per germline. The trim removed 0 bases at V and 5 bases at J, leaving 10 bases unmatched.

V gene TRBV5-6 combines with J gene TRBJ2-5, with 7 bases fitting TRBD2. The specimen sequenced was blood. The clonotype originates from a man aged 50 or older with Graves' ophthalmopathy. The CDR3 nucleotides are TGTGCCAGCAGCTTGGTGGAGCGGGGCTTCGGGGAGACCCAGTACTTC. Encoded protein: CASSLVERGFGETQYF. Full variable domain (remainder filled in from reference TRBV5-6 and TRBJ2-5): DAGVTQSPTHLIKTRGQQVTLRCSPKSGHDTVSWYQQALGQGPQFIFQYYEEEERQRGNFPDRFSGHQFPNYSSELNVNALLLGDSALYLCASSLVERGFGETQYFGPGTRLLVL.